This T cell receptor (beta chain) was sequenced for a study of T cells in Graves' hyperthyroidism and ophthalmopathy. TCR beta CDR3 regions were amplified from RNA. The HTBI primer set drove a first-round RT-PCR of the TCR CDR3. TCRdb re-called the multiplex PCR reads through MiXCR, storing one row per CDR3 protein. The data hold approximately 720,000 distinct CDR3 sequences, with roughly a sixth observed a single time. This clonotype was seen at least ten times. The germline gives CDR1 SGHNT, CDR2 YENEEA. The CDR3 runs 17 residues. The ends were cut back, 0 bases at V and 1 base at J, with 15 bases in the middle.

The chain recombines TRBV11-3 with TRBJ1-1, with D perhaps TRBD1 (5 bases). The sample comprised blood. The sequence derives from a woman in her forties or fifties with Graves' hyperthyroidism that later progressed to Graves' ophthalmopathy. The CDR3 DNA follows: TGTGCCAGCAGCTTAGAGGGTATATGGGGCTGGAACACTGAAGCTTTCTTT. The encoded protein is CASSLEGIWGWNTEAFF.